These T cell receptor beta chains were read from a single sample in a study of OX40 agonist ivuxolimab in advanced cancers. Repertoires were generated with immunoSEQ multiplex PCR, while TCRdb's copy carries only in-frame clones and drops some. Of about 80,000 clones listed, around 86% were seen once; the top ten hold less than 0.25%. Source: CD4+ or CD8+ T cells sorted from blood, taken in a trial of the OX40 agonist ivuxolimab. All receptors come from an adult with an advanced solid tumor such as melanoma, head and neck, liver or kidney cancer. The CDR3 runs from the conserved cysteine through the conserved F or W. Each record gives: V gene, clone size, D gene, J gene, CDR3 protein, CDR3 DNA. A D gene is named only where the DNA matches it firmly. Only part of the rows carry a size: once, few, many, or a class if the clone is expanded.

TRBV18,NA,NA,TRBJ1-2,CASSPAEGYGYTF,TGTGCCAGCTCACCTGCCGAAGGCTATGGCTACACCTTC
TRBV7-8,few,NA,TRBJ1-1,CASSLAQPGAGPRAFF,TGTGCCAGCAGCTTAGCGCAGCCCGGCGCAGGGCCGCGAGCTTTCTTT
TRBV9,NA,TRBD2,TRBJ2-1,CASSVGLAGLGNEQFF,TGTGCCAGCAGCGTAGGGCTAGCGGGCCTGGGCAATGAGCAGTTCTTC
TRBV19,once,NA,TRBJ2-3,CASSIHGKYTDTQYF,TGTGCCAGTAGTATTCACGGTAAATACACAGATACGCAGTATTTT
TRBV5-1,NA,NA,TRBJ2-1,CASSPGDSLGEQFF,TGCGCCAGCAGCCCGGGGGACAGTCTTGGTGAGCAGTTCTTC
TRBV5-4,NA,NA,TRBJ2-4,CASSLALGVGNIQYF,TGTGCCAGCAGCTTGGCCTTGGGTGTCGGAAACATTCAGTACTTC
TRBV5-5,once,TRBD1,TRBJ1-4,CASRKRTGVNEKLFF,TGTGCCAGCAGAAAAAGGACAGGAGTTAATGAAAAACTGTTTTTT
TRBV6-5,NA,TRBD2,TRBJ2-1,CASSSSGRAYNEQFF,TGTGCCAGCAGTTCGAGCGGGAGGGCCTACAATGAGCAGTTCTTC
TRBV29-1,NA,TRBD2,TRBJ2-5,CSVGAGGSQETQYF,TGCAGCGTGGGAGCGGGGGGATCTCAAGAGACCCAGTACTTC
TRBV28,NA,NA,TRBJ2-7,CASSLSGVGEQYF,TGTGCCAGCAGTTTATCGGGGGTGGGCGAGCAGTACTTC
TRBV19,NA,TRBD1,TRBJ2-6,CASNDWTGASGANVLTF,TGTGCCAGTAATGATTGGACAGGGGCCTCTGGGGCCAACGTCCTGACTTTC
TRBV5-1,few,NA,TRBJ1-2,CASSLVGYSLPTF,TGCGCCAGCAGCTTGGTTGGGTACAGTTTGCCCACCTTC
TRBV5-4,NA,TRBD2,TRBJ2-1,CASSLGTGLAGMREQFF,TGTGCCAGCAGCTTGGGGACGGGACTAGCGGGGATGAGGGAGCAGTTCTTC
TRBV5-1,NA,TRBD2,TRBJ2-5,CASSPGTSGSRETQYF,TGCGCCAGCAGCCCCGGGACTAGCGGGAGTAGGGAGACCCAGTACTTC
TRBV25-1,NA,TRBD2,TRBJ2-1,CASTERGGEQFF,TGTGCCAGCACCGAGCGGGGGGGTGAGCAGTTCTTC
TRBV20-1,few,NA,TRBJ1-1,CSARPYTEAFF,TGCAGTGCTAGACCCTACACTGAAGCTTTCTTT
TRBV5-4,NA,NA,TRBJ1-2,CASSMTEGGYTF,TGTGCCAGCAGCATGACAGAGGGTGGCTACACCTTC
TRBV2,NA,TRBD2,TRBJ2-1,CASTSGRINEQFF,TGTGCCAGCACTAGCGGGAGAATTAATGAGCAGTTCTTC
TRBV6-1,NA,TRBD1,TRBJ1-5,CASSEVTGSVNQPQHF,TGTGCCAGCAGTGAAGTGACAGGGAGTGTGAATCAGCCCCAGCATTTT
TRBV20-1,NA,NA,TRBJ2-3,CSARVGLTQYF,TGCAGTGCTAGAGTTGGTTTAACGCAGTATTTT
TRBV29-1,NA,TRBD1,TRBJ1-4,CSVASGRGQGQEKLFF,TGCAGCGTTGCGTCCGGACGAGGACAGGGGCAAGAAAAACTGTTTTTT
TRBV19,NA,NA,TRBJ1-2,CASSIGIEGGNYGYTF,TGTGCCAGTAGTATCGGCATTGAGGGGGGAAACTATGGCTACACCTTC
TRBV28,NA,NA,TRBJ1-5,CASSSELGQPQHF,TGTGCCAGCAGTTCCGAATTGGGACAGCCCCAGCATTTT
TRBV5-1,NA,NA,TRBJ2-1,CASSATPRENEQFF,TGCGCCAGCAGCGCAACACCCAGGGAAAATGAGCAGTTCTTC
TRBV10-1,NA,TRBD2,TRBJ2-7,CASSGLVAGEQYF,TGCGCCAGCAGTGGGCTAGTAGCGGGCGAGCAGTACTTC
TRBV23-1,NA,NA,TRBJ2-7,CASSPPAGRGPYEQYF,TGCGCCAGCAGTCCCCCGGCGGGACGGGGACCCTACGAGCAGTACTTC
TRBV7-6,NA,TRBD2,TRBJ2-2,CASSSWTSGATGELFF,TGTGCCAGCAGCTCTTGGACTAGCGGAGCCACCGGGGAGCTGTTTTTT
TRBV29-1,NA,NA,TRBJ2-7,CSVAPVLGAYEQYF,TGCAGCGTTGCCCCGGTCTTGGGGGCCTACGAGCAGTACTTC